The TCR beta chain under discussion was sequenced for a study of CXCR3-negative and CXCR3-positive naive CD8 T cells. Across the whole study: Total TRB output reached 130 million or so reads, about 1.5 +/- 0.3 million per library. Notes on the study in general: CD5 surface expression was similar among naive subsets, and TCR strength was estimated by inference from TRB CDR3 properties. Both of the naive subsets showed about the same high diversity, but memory CD8+ cells had much less.

Carrying UMI labels, the TRB cDNA libraries were prepared through 5' RACE. From the 5' RACE reads, TCRdb lists one entry per CDR3 protein and no DNA. The table lists more than 45,000 distinct CDR3 sequences. In triplicate, each CD8+ T cell subset was sorted at around 290,000 cells per replicate. Turning to this clonotype: Its antigen remains unknown.

The CDR3 extends over 14 amino acids. Germline assignment: CDR1 LNHNV and CDR2 YYDKDF (reference sequence). The sequenced sample consisted of memory CD8+ T cells from blood. The chain joins TRBV15 to TRBJ2-2. The receptor's source is a human donor in good health. Some clones in this sample may be carry-over from other donors' samples. CDR3 amino acids: CATSSGADTGELFF.